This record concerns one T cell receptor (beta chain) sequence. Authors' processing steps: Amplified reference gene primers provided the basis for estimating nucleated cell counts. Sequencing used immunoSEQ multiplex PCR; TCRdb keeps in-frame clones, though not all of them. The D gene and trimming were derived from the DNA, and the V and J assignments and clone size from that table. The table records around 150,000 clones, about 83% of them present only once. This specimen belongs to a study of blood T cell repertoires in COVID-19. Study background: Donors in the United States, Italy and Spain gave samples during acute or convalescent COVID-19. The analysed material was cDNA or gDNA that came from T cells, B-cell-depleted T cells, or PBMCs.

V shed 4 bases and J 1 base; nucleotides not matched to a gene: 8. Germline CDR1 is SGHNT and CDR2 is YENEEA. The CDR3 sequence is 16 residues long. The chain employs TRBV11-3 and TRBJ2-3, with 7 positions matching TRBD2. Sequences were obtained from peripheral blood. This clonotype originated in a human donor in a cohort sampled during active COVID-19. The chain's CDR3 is CASSSRGSGGTDTQYF. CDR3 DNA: TGTGCCAGCAGCTCCCGGGGCAGCGGGGGCACAGATACGCAGTATTTT.